This entry lists 6 T cell receptor beta chains sequenced from one sample in a study of cytomegalovirus exposure and HLA in healthy donors. This table comes from immunoSEQ multiplex PCR, and its TCRdb copy is limited to in-frame clones, with some not included. The sample lists about 190,000 clones, 86% occurring once. The sample consisted of PBMCs. The receptors come from a woman aged 18-29 years in good health and CMV-seronegative.

V and J are TRBV9 and TRBJ2-1; 9 bases are shared with TRBD2. After removal of 4 bases from V and 0 bases from J, the junction contained 5 bases not matched to a gene. Per the germline V gene, CDR1 is SGDLS and CDR2 is YYNGEE. The CDR3 is 16 residues long. CDR3 nucleotides: TGTGCCAGCAGCCGAATTAGCGGGAGCTCCTACAATGAGCAGTTCTTC. This sequence encodes CASSRISGSSYNEQFF.

The chain recombines TRBV7-6 with TRBJ2-2, with 8 bases that match TRBD2. V was pared by 5 bases and J by 4 bases, with 6 bases of the junction left unmatched. CDR1 and CDR2 from the germline V gene are SGHVS and FNYEAQ. The CDR3 totals 15 residues. The CDR3 sequence is CASSPERERTGELFF. The CDR3 nucleotides read TGTGCCAGCAGCCCCGAGCGGGAGCGCACCGGGGAGCTGTTTTTT.

The genes are TRBV19 and TRBJ1-1, with D possibly being TRBD1 (5 bases). The V end was cut by 2 bases, the J end by 4 bases, with 11 bases between. Germline V gene sequence: CDR1 LNHDA, CDR2 SQIVND (reference sequence). This CDR3 spans 14 amino acids. CDR3 protein: CASSISRGITEAFF. DNA for the CDR3: TGTGCCAGTAGTATAAGTCGGGGGATCACTGAAGCTTTCTTT.

V gene TRBV10-3 combines with J gene TRBJ2-7; perhaps TRBD2 as D (6 bases). Trimming stripped 6 bases from V and 2 bases from J, with 17 bases between. Germline V gene data show CDR1 as ENHRY and CDR2 as SYGVKD. The CDR3 has 15 residues. The CDR3 is CAISNPGTATYEQYF. DNA for the CDR3: TGTGCCATCAGCAACCCCGGGACTGCAACCTACGAGCAGTACTTC.

V and J are TRBV5-1 and TRBJ2-1; 13 positions agree with TRBD2. In germline, CDR1 is SGHRS, CDR2 YFSETQ. This CDR3 is 15 amino acids long. The trim removed 5 bases at V and 4 bases at J, leaving 3 bases unmatched. The CDR3, as DNA: TGCGCCAGCAGTCAACTAGCGGGAGGGTACAATGAGCAGTTCTTC. Translating gives CASSQLAGGYNEQFF.

The V call is TRBV5-4, the J call TRBJ2-5; D call uncertain. CDR3 size: 12 residues. Germline values: CDR1 SGHNT, CDR2 YYREEE (reference sequence). Trimming cost V 4 bases and J 4 bases, with 8 bases left between them. CDR3 residues: CASSQLGETQYF. CDR3 DNA sequence: TGTGCCAGCAGCCAGCTAGGAGAGACCCAGTACTTC.